This paragraph reports one T cell receptor beta chain. The sample is drawn from a study of blood T cell repertoires in COVID-19. The overall study: Samples taken during acute and convalescent COVID-19 were collected in the United States, Italy and Spain. From T cells, B-cell-depleted T cells, or PBMCs came the material, which was cDNA or gDNA.

In the authors' methods: It was from reference gene primer amplification that nucleated cell counts were estimated. The data were produced by immunoSEQ multiplex PCR, yet TCRdb's version contains in-frame clones alone and is incomplete. V, J and clone size reflect that table, while D and trimming were determined from the DNA. The sample includes around 260,000 clones, about nine tenths seen only once; the top ten take 0.94%. V shed 4 bases and J 2 bases; nucleotides not matched to a gene: 8. Per the germline V gene, CDR1 is SGDLS and CDR2 is YYNGEE. The length of the CDR3 is 15 residues. Sequenced sample: peripheral blood. The chain joins TRBV9 to TRBJ2-5; 7 bases fit TRBD2. This TCR came from a woman between 40 and 55 years old who had recovered from COVID-19. The CDR3 DNA follows: TGTGCCAGCAGCAATGGGGCTAGCGGACAAGAGACCCAGTACTTC. This encodes CASSNGASGQETQYF.